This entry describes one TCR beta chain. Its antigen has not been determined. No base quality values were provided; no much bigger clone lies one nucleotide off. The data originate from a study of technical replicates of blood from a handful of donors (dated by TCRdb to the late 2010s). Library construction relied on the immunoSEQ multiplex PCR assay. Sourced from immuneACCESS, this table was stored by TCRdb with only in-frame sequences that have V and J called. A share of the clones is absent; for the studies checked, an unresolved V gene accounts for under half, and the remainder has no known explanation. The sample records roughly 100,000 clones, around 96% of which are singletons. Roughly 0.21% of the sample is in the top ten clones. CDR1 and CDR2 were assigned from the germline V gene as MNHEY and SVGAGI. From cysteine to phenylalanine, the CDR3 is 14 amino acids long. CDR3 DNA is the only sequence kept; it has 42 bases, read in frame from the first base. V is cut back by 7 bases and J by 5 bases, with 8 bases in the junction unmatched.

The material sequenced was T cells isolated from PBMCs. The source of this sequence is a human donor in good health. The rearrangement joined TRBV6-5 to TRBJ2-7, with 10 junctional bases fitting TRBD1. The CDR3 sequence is CASTWGTGVDEQYF. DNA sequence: TGTGCCAGCACCTGGGGGACAGGGGTCGACGAGCAGTACTTC.